The 11 T cell receptor beta chains below all came from one sample that was sequenced in a study of blood T cells in healthy people across ages. It was with a sample-barcoded 5' primer and a J-beta primer mix that a second PCR of roughly 7 to 12 cycles was run. TCRdb itself ran the 5' RACE reads through MiXCR, one entry per CDR3 protein. Seen here are roughly 1,800,000 distinct CDR3 sequences, around 50% observed once, and the top ten hold roughly 2.1%. Sequenced input: blood. These receptors were taken from a woman aged 40 to 50 in good health.

This sequence joins TRBV11-2 and TRBJ2-5; TRBD2 aligns across 10 bases. Germline V gene sequence: CDR1 SGHAT, CDR2 FQNNGV. The V and J ends lost 0 bases and 4 bases, in that order; junction bases with no gene match: 5. CDR3 length: 16 residues. This chain's CDR3 is CASSLDLTSGAETQYF. The CDR3 region has the DNA TGTGCCAGCAGCTTAGATCTAACTAGCGGGGCAGAGACCCAGTACTTC.

The gene calls are TRBV6-6 and TRBJ1-1; D remains unclear. Trimming removed 4 bases at V and 5 bases at J, with 20 bases between. This CDR3 comprises 16 residues. Per the germline V gene, CDR1 is MNHNY and CDR2 is SVGAGI (reference sequence). The CDR3 reads CASSSHQTHRETEAFF. For the CDR3, the DNA is TGTGCCAGCAGTTCTCACCAGACACACCGGGAGACTGAAGCTTTCTTT.

Remarks on this clonotype: Compared with germline, one end of the junction differs, possibly owing to a read error. This rearrangement joins TRBV15 to TRBJ2-3, with D perhaps matching TRBD2 (6 bases). The CDR3 is 16 residues long. Germline assignment: CDR1 LNHNV and CDR2 YYDKDF (reference sequence). CDR3 DNA: TGTGCCACCTCCAACACCCAGGTGCGGGGCACGGATACGCAGTATTTT. It codes for CATSNTQVRGTDTQYF.

This CDR3 reads CASSYPFSAGTEAFF. The CDR3 region has the DNA TGTGCCAGCAGTTACCCTTTTTCTGCGGGCACTGAAGCTTTCTTT. The chain carries TRBV6-5 and TRBJ1-1; no definite D call. The CDR3 loop spans 15 amino acids. Germline assignment: CDR1 MNHEY and CDR2 SVGAGI. The V and J ends lost 2 bases and 4 bases respectively, with 14 bases between them.

The chain recombines TRBV6-1 with TRBJ2-5; no clear D. The CDR3 consists of 16 residues. The V gene lost 3 bases and the J gene lost 4 bases, with 18 bases spanning the gap. The germline gives CDR1 MNHNS, CDR2 SASEGT. The CDR3 region is CASSDQRPVPGETQYF. The CDR3 DNA reads TGTGCCAGCAGTGACCAAAGACCCGTTCCGGGAGAGACCCAGTACTTC.

This clonotype was recorded many times. The junction departs from the called germline gene at one end, perhaps through a read error. V usage is TRBV7-9 and J usage is TRBJ1-2; 7 bases agree with TRBD1. CDR1 is SEHNR and CDR2 is FQNEAQ in the germline V gene (reference sequence). The CDR3 totals 14 residues. The CDR3 region is CASSLRTGDYGYTF. In DNA, the CDR3 is TGCGCCAGCAGCCTGCGGACAGGCGACTATGGCTACACCTTC.

The rearrangement joins TRBV7-2 to TRBJ2-7; 10 bases map to TRBD2. This CDR3 is built from 15 residues. The V gene end was trimmed by 3 bases and the J gene end by 3 bases; junction bases not matched to a gene: 5. Per germline, CDR1 SGHTA and CDR2 FQGNSA. The CDR3 region is CASSFRTSGNYEQYF. The CDR3 DNA reads as TGTGCCAGCAGCTTCCGGACTAGCGGTAACTACGAGCAGTACTTC. Complete variable domain (other parts from reference TRBV7-2 and TRBJ2-7): GAGVSQSPSNKVTEKGKDVELRCDPISGHTALYWYRQSLGQGLEFLIYFQGNSAPDKSGLPSDRFSAERTGGSVSTLTIQRTQQEDSAVYLCASSFRTSGNYEQYFGPGTRLTVT.

The CDR3 sequence: CASSRGGATYF. CDR3 DNA: TGTGCCAGCAGTCGCGGGGGAGCAACGTACTTC. The chain links TRBV12-3 or TRBV12-4 to TRBJ2-7, with 7 bases that match TRBD2. The ends lost 5 bases at V and 12 bases at J; junction bases unmatched: 7. The CDR3 is 11 residues long.

This clonotype turned up a few times. The chain is built from TRBV9 and TRBJ2-7; unclear D gene. The CDR3 contains 14 residues. The germline CDR1 and CDR2 sequences are SGDLS and YYNGEE. Trimming took 4 bases from V and 2 from J, leaving 13 bases between them. As DNA, the CDR3 is TGTGCCAGCAGCCCACTGGACCAAACCTACGAGCAGTACTTC. Translation: CASSPLDQTYEQYF.

The chain couples TRBV20-1 to TRBJ2-7, with 7 positions matching TRBD2. Trimming took 3 bases from V and 8 from J; bases not matched to a gene: 13. This CDR3 region has 14 residues. From germline, CDR1 is DFQATT and CDR2 SNEGSKA (reference sequence). The CDR3 sequence: CSASVAGDVWKQYF. CDR3 in DNA: TGCAGTGCTAGTGTTGCGGGGGACGTCTGGAAGCAGTACTTC.

The chain employs TRBV7-9 and TRBJ2-3; D possibly corresponds to TRBD2 (5 bases). There are 15 residues in the CDR3. CDR1 and CDR2 from the germline V gene are SEHNR and FQNEAQ (reference sequence). Trimming removed 7 bases at V and 4 bases at J, with 18 bases between. This CDR3 is CASNLLPHGADTQYF. The CDR3 bases are TGTGCCAGCAACCTCCTCCCCCACGGGGCAGATACGCAGTATTTT.